Listed below are T cell receptor beta chains from one sample, sequenced in a study of blood T cell repertoires in COVID-19. Produced via immunoSEQ multiplex PCR; TCRdb's table is partial and in-frame only. Of roughly 200,000 clones detected, 65% to 90% appear once; the ten largest clones hold roughly 1.4%. Sequenced sample: peripheral blood. Receptor source: a human donor in a cohort sampled during active COVID-19. CDR3s include the opening cysteine and the closing phenylalanine or tryptophan. D genes are given only for firm matches. Some rows have no size entry. The others give once, few or many, or a class for an expanded clone.

J: TRBJ1-4; D: NA; size: NA; V: TRBV5-6; length: 14; CDR3: CASSLNTIGGSVFF; DNA: TGTGCCAGCAGCTTGAACACCATAGGAGGATCGGTGTTTTTT
J: TRBJ2-7; D: TRBD1; size: NA; V: TRBV10-2; length: 15; CDR3: CASSAEWTGDHEQYF; DNA: TGCGCCAGCAGTGCCGAGTGGACAGGGGACCACGAGCAGTACTTC
J: TRBJ2-6; D: TRBD1; size: once; V: TRBV28; length: 19; CDR3: CASKVTGTGGASGANVLTF; DNA: TGTGCCAGCAAGGTTACCGGGACAGGGGGGGCCTCTGGGGCCAACGTCCTGACTTTC
J: TRBJ2-3; D: TRBD1; size: NA; V: TRBV25-1; length: 16; CDR3: CASSASTGGTTDTQYF; DNA: TGTGCCAGCAGTGCTTCGACAGGGGGGACCACAGATACGCAGTATTTT
J: TRBJ2-7; D: TRBD2; size: NA; V: TRBV5-1; length: 15; CDR3: CASSLLAGATYEQYF; DNA: TGCGCCAGCAGTTTACTAGCGGGGGCTACCTACGAGCAGTACTTC
J: TRBJ2-1; D: TRBD1; size: NA; V: TRBV18; length: 15; CDR3: CASSAGQGVLNEQFF; DNA: TGTGCCAGCTCTGCGGGACAGGGGGTTCTAAATGAGCAGTTCTTC
J: TRBJ1-3; D: TRBD1; size: NA; V: TRBV5-1; length: 15; CDR3: CASSSGQGAGNTIYF; DNA: TGCGCCAGCAGCTCGGGACAGGGGGCCGGAAACACCATATATTTT
J: TRBJ1-5; D: NA; size: NA; V: TRBV5-1; length: 16; CDR3: CASSPGSTNSNQPQHF; DNA: TGCGCCAGCTCCCCAGGGTCAACAAATAGCAATCAGCCCCAGCATTTT
J: TRBJ1-6; D: TRBD1; size: NA; V: TRBV2; length: 12; CDR3: CAVRGENSPLHF; DNA: TGTGCCGTCAGGGGGGAGAATTCACCCCTCCACTTT
J: TRBJ1-2; D: NA; size: NA; V: TRBV11-2; length: 13; CDR3: CASRKPGQAGYTF; DNA: TGTGCCAGCAGAAAGCCGGGACAAGCGGGCTACACCTTC
J: TRBJ2-3; D: TRBD1; size: NA; V: TRBV7-2; length: 14; CDR3: CASNRDRGTDTQYF; DNA: TGTGCCAGCAACCGGGACAGGGGAACAGATACGCAGTATTTT
J: TRBJ2-7; D: TRBD1; size: NA; V: TRBV6-5; length: 15; CDR3: CASSYSPQGTYEQYF; DNA: TGTGCCAGCAGTTACTCTCCACAGGGGACCTACGAGCAGTACTTC
J: TRBJ2-7; D: NA; size: once; V: TRBV10-3; length: 14; CDR3: CAISETGENYEQYF; DNA: TGTGCCATCAGTGAAACGGGAGAGAACTACGAGCAGTACTTC
J: TRBJ1-5; D: NA; size: NA; V: TRBV6-6; length: 15; CDR3: CASSYSRGRDQPQHF; DNA: TGTGCCAGCAGTTACTCACGGGGAAGGGATCAGCCCCAGCATTTT
J: TRBJ1-5; D: NA; size: once; V: TRBV6-2/TRBV6-3; length: 13; CDR3: CASSYGGKQPQHF; DNA: TGTGCCAGCAGTTACGGAGGGAAGCAGCCCCAGCATTTT
J: TRBJ2-6; D: NA; size: NA; V: TRBV2; length: 15; CDR3: CASSSLTSGANVLTF; DNA: TGTGCCAGCAGCTCCCTTACTTCTGGGGCCAACGTCCTGACTTTC
J: TRBJ1-2; D: TRBD1; size: NA; V: TRBV7-3; length: 16; CDR3: CASSLNAQGRNYGYTF; DNA: TGTGCCAGCAGCCTTAATGCACAGGGGAGGAACTATGGCTACACCTTC
J: TRBJ1-3; D: TRBD1; size: NA; V: TRBV3-1/TRBV3-2; length: 14; CDR3: CASSTGGTGNTIYF; DNA: TGTGCCAGCAGCACAGGGGGAACTGGAAACACCATATATTTT
J: TRBJ1-3; D: NA; size: few; V: TRBV3-1/TRBV3-2; length: 15; CDR3: CASSRGEVSGNTIYF; DNA: TGTGCCAGCAGCCGAGGGGAGGTTTCTGGAAACACCATATATTTT